This TCR beta chain came from a study of prognosis after radiotherapy for stage I lung cancer. In the study overall: Aged roughly 50 to 84 years, with a median of around 74 years, the patients were 10 to 15 men and roughly six women. No patient had concurrent therapy with stereotactic body radiotherapy. Overall study findings and caveats: Whether the expanded TCR clones were tumor-specific was not determined.

This clonotype showed up many times. Its matching antigen is unknown. Two separate time points each saw a draw of around 6.6 milliliters of peripheral blood. V dropped 0 bases and J dropped 5 bases, with 4 bases sitting between them. The CDR3 covers 13 residues. Looked up from germline, CDR1 is MNHEY and CDR2 is SVGAGI. Two rounds of multiplex PCR amplified TCR beta CDR3 from genomic DNA. The use of primers specific to each TRBV and TRBJ gene characterized first-round PCR. TCRdb independently ran MiXCR on the multiplex PCR reads; one entry per CDR3 protein. The sample records approximately 10,000 distinct CDR3 sequences, 30% to 40% being singletons.

This specimen was PBMCs, taken before or after stereotactic body radiation therapy (not recorded which). The chain combines TRBV6-5 with TRBJ2-2; D gene ambiguous. This TCR derives from a donor at least 50 years old with non-small cell lung cancer. CDR3 sequence reads: CASSYSGTGELFF. In nucleotides, the CDR3 is TGTGCCAGCAGTTACTCGGGGACCGGGGAGCTGTTTTTT.